Listed below are T cell receptor beta chains from one sample, sequenced in a study of shared T cell receptors in the human thymus. Produced via immunoSEQ multiplex PCR; TCRdb's table is partial and in-frame only. The data hold some 700,000 clones, with approximately 83% observed a single time. The same sample was also studied in work on human thymus T cells.

Input material: thymocytes. The source is a girl less than two years old with a congenital heart defect. Each CDR3 is given with its conserved first and last residue. Fields, in order: J gene, V gene, clone size, D gene, CDR3 length, CDR3 protein, CDR3 DNA. D genes are given only for firm matches. Rows may omit the clone size; those that give it use once, few, many or a size class.

TRBJ1-6	TRBV5-1	-	TRBD1	18	CASRRPAGEDRVPSPLHF	TGCGCCAGCAGGAGACCGGCCGGCGAAGACAGGGTCCCTTCACCCCTCCACTTT
TRBJ1-1	TRBV9	few	-	13	CASSVRENTEAFF	TGTGCCAGCAGCGTACGGGAGAACACTGAAGCTTTCTTT
TRBJ2-7	TRBV5-4	once	TRBD2	15	CASSFLAGGNYEQYF	TGTGCCAGCAGCTTTTTAGCGGGGGGAAACTACGAGCAGTACTTC
TRBJ2-5	TRBV7-7	-	-	17	CASTPRPPGGGYETQYF	TGTGCTAGCACCCCGCGGCCACCCGGGGGTGGATATGAGACCCAGTACTTC
TRBJ2-7	TRBV19	-	-	13	CASSIDLCLEQYF	TGTGCCAGTAGTATAGATCTCTGTCTCGAGCAGTACTTC
TRBJ2-7	TRBV18	-	TRBD1	15	CASSPIDRVLYEQYF	TGTGCCAGCTCACCTATCGACAGGGTCTTATACGAGCAGTACTTC
TRBJ1-1	TRBV6-5	-	-	13	CASSYFWNTEAFF	TGTGCCAGCAGTTACTTCTGGAACACTGAAGCTTTCTTT
TRBJ2-1	TRBV9	-	TRBD2	18	CASSPGRGGASSYNEQFF	TGTGCCAGCAGCCCCGGCCGCGGGGGGGCGAGCTCCTACAATGAGCAGTTCTTC
TRBJ2-5	TRBV14	-	-	14	CASSPVGGPETQYF	TGTGCCAGCAGCCCCGTGGGGGGGCCGGAGACCCAGTACTTC
TRBJ2-3	TRBV2	once	TRBD2	15	CASRFGLAGEDTQYF	TGTGCCAGCCGTTTCGGACTAGCGGGGGAAGATACGCAGTATTTT
TRBJ1-2	TRBV12-5	-	-	15	CASGLGGAFFYGYTF	TGTGCTAGTGGTTTGGGCGGAGCCTTCTTCTATGGCTACACCTTC
TRBJ1-2	TRBV25-1	-	TRBD1	17	CASSEGTGALSFYGYTF	TGTGCCAGCAGTGAAGGGACAGGGGCTCTCTCGTTCTATGGCTACACCTTC
TRBJ2-1	TRBV7-3	-	-	13	CASSLLSRDEQFF	TGTGCCAGCAGCTTACTATCACGGGATGAGCAGTTCTTC
TRBJ1-5	TRBV29-1	-	-	16	CSVKTGTKDSNQPQHF	TGCAGCGTAAAAACAGGGACCAAAGATAGCAATCAGCCCCAGCATTTT
TRBJ1-5	TRBV6-1	-	TRBD1	12	CASNRGPQPQHF	TGTGCCAGCAACAGGGGCCCCCAGCCCCAGCATTTT
TRBJ1-1	TRBV11-1	-	TRBD1	15	CASSNKDREDTEAFF	TGTGCCAGCAGCAACAAGGACAGGGAGGACACTGAAGCTTTCTTT
TRBJ2-3	TRBV5-5	once	TRBD2	17	CASSSREGHGCGDTQYF	TGTGCCAGCAGCTCCCGGGAGGGTCATGGTTGTGGGGATACGCAGTATTTT
TRBJ1-2	TRBV25-1	once	TRBD1	12	CASSTTGGGYTF	TGTGCCAGCAGTACGACAGGGGGGGGCTACACCTTC
TRBJ2-7	TRBV4-1	-	-	15	CASSQANKSSYGQYF	TGCGCCAGCAGCCAAGCCAATAAGAGCTCCTACGGGCAGTACTTC
TRBJ1-2	TRBV5-1	-	-	16	CASSLAGISTSYGYTF	TGCGCCAGCAGCTTGGCCGGGATATCCACTAGCTATGGCTACACCTTC
TRBJ1-1	TRBV18	-	TRBD1	17	CASSTRDRGESNTEAFF	TGTGCCAGCTCAACTCGGGACAGGGGGGAATCGAACACTGAAGCTTTCTTT
TRBJ1-5	TRBV11-2	-	-	16	CASSLGGKYSNQPQHF	TGTGCCAGCAGCTTAGGTGGCAAATATAGCAATCAGCCCCAGCATTTT
TRBJ2-7	TRBV27	few	TRBD1	14	CASRRGPNTYEQYF	TGTGCCAGCAGGAGGGGGCCAAATACCTACGAGCAGTACTTC
TRBJ1-6	TRBV30	-	-	15	CAWSLRDTNNSPLHF	TGTGCCTGGAGTCTCCGGGACACAAATAATTCACCCCTCCACTTT
TRBJ1-2	TRBV15	-	TRBD1	14	CATSKAGGPYGYTF	TGTGCCACCAGCAAAGCAGGGGGCCCGTATGGCTACACCTTC
TRBJ1-6	TRBV27	-	TRBD1	14	CASRGTVCNSPLHF	TGTGCCAGCCGGGGGACAGTTTGTAATTCACCCCTCCACTTT
TRBJ2-1	TRBV29-1	-	-	15	CSVEDRPAATNEQFF	TGCAGCGTTGAAGATCGGCCCGCGGCGACCAATGAGCAGTTCTTC
TRBJ1-2	TRBV10-3	-	-	12	CAIREDGGGYTF	TGTGCCATCAGGGAGGACGGAGGTGGCTACACCTTC
TRBJ1-3	TRBV10-2	-	-	14	CASRSITSGNTIYF	TGCGCCAGCCGGTCTATTACCTCTGGAAACACCATATATTTT
TRBJ2-5	TRBV11-2	-	-	16	CASSLDRRLNQETQYF	TGTGCCAGCAGCTTAGATAGGCGGCTTAACCAAGAGACCCAGTACTTC
TRBJ2-1	TRBV2	-	-	12	CASSVIRHEQFF	TGTGCCAGCAGTGTGATCAGGCATGAGCAGTTCTTC
TRBJ2-7	TRBV27	-	TRBD1	15	CASSSTGTGYDEQYF	TGTGCCAGCAGTTCCACCGGGACAGGGTATGACGAGCAGTACTTC
TRBJ1-2	TRBV7-2	-	TRBD1	15	CASSFRTGENYGYTF	TGTGCCAGCAGCTTCCGCACAGGGGAGAACTATGGCTACACCTTC
TRBJ1-1	TRBV5-1	-	-	16	CASSSGKGGWSTEAFF	TGCGCCAGCAGCTCGGGGAAGGGTGGTTGGAGCACTGAAGCTTTCTTT
TRBJ1-5	TRBV6-5	-	-	14	CASSPESRNQPQHF	TGTGCCAGCAGTCCCGAATCTAGGAATCAGCCCCAGCATTTT
TRBJ1-4	TRBV11-2	-	-	17	CASSLEKQTATNEKLFF	TGTGCCAGCAGCTTAGAAAAACAGACAGCAACTAATGAAAAACTGTTTTTT
TRBJ2-7	TRBV7-9	-	-	16	CASSLRQDSGAYEQYF	TGTGCCAGCAGCTTAAGACAGGACTCCGGGGCCTACGAGCAGTACTTC
TRBJ1-6	TRBV5-1	once	TRBD1	15	CASSLRRGHSSPLHF	TGCGCCAGCAGCTTGAGAAGGGGGCATAGTTCACCCCTCCACTTT
TRBJ1-2	TRBV27	-	-	13	CASSSGGNYGYTF	TGTGCCAGCAGTTCGGGGGGGAACTATGGCTACACCTTC
TRBJ2-3	TRBV25-1	-	TRBD1	17	CASSELDRGPFTDTQYF	TGTGCCAGCAGTGAACTCGACAGGGGCCCTTTCACAGATACGCAGTATTTT
TRBJ2-7	TRBV25-1	-	TRBD1	16	CASSGTRDRHSYEQYF	TGTGCCAGCAGTGGAACCCGGGACAGGCACTCCTACGAGCAGTACTTC
TRBJ2-7	TRBV7-8	-	TRBD2	19	CASSLDRREVGGNAYEQYF	TGTGCCAGCAGCTTAGATAGACGGGAGGTCGGAGGCAACGCCTACGAGCAGTACTTC
TRBJ2-3	TRBV7-2	-	-	17	CASSSHLGRPFRDTQYF	TGTGCCAGCAGCTCCCACCTGGGCAGGCCTTTTAGAGATACGCAGTATTTT
TRBJ1-2	TRBV6-6	-	-	15	CASSYFDGIKYGYTF	TGTGCCAGCAGTTATTTCGACGGGATCAAGTATGGCTACACCTTC
TRBJ2-7	TRBV29-1	-	-	14	CSVEDRGSSYEQYF	TGCAGCGTTGAAGACAGGGGAAGCTCCTACGAGCAGTACTTC
TRBJ2-7	TRBV2	once	TRBD2	13	CASRTGGPYEQYF	TGTGCCAGCAGGACGGGGGGGCCCTACGAGCAGTACTTC
TRBJ1-4	TRBV11-2	-	-	15	CASSRESGENEKLFF	TGTGCCAGCAGCCGCGAGTCTGGAGAGAATGAAAAACTGTTTTTT
TRBJ1-5	TRBV4-1	-	-	15	CASSQDGQGSQPQHF	TGCGCCAGCAGCCAAGATGGGCAGGGGAGTCAGCCCCAGCATTTT
TRBJ1-5	TRBV5-5	-	-	15	CASSLESVENQPQHF	TGTGCCAGCAGCTTGGAATCGGTGGAGAATCAGCCCCAGCATTTT